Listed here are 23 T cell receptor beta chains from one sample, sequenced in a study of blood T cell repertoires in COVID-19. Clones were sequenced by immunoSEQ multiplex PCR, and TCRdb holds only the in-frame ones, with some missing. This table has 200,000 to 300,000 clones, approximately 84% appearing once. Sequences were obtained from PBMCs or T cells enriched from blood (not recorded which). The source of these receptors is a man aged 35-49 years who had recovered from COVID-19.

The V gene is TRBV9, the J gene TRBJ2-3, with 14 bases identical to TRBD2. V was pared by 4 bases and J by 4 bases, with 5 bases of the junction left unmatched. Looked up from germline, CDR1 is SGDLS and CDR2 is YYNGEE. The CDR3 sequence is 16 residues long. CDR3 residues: CASSSGLAGGSDTQYF. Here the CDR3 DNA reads TGTGCCAGCAGCTCAGGACTAGCGGGGGGTTCAGATACGCAGTATTTT.

The chain's CDR3 is CASSLPPGELFF. As DNA, the CDR3 is TGTGCCAGCAGCCTACCTCCCGGGGAGCTGTTTTTT. The rearrangement uses TRBV7-2 and TRBJ2-2; D unclear. CDR1 is SGHTA and CDR2 is FQGNSA in the germline V gene. The CDR3 runs 12 residues. Trimming stripped 5 bases from V and 6 bases from J, with 7 bases between.

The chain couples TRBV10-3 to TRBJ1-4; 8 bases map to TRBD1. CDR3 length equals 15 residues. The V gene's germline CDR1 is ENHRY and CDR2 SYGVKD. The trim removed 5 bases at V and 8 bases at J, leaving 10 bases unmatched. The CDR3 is CAISINRGSKEKLFF. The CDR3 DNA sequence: TGTGCCATCAGTATTAACAGGGGGTCGAAAGAAAAACTGTTTTTT.

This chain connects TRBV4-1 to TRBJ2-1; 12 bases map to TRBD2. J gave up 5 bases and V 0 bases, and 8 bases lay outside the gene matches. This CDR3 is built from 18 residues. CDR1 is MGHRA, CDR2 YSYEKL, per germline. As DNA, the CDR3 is TGCGCCAGCAGCCAAGATCCTAGCGGGAGGGTTCCGGACAATGAGCAGTTCTTC. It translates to CASSQDPSGRVPDNEQFF.

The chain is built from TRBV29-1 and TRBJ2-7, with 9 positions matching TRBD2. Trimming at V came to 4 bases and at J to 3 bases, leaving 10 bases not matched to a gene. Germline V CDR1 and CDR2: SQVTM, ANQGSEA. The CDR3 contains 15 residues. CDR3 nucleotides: TGCAGCGTTGCGGTGCGGGAGGGCCCCAACTACGAGCAGTACTTC. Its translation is CSVAVREGPNYEQYF.

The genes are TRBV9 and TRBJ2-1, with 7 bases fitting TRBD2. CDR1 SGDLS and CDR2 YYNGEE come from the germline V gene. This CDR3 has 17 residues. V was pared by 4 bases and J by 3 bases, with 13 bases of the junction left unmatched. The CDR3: CASSFSPSSGIYNEQFF. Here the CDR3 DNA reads TGTGCCAGCAGCTTTTCCCCTTCGAGCGGGATCTACAATGAGCAGTTCTTC.

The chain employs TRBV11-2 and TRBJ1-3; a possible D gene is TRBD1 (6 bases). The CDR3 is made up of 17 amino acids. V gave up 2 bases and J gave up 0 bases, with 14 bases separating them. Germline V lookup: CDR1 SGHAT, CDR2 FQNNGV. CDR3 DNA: TGTGCCAGCAGCTTAAGGGGCGCAGGGGTCTCTGGAAACACCATATATTTT. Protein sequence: CASSLRGAGVSGNTIYF.

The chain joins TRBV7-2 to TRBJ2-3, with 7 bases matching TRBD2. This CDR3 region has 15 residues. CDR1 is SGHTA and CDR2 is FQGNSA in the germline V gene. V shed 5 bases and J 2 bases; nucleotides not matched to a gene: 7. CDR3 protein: CASSPSGEFTDTQYF. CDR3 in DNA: TGTGCCAGCAGCCCCAGCGGGGAATTCACAGATACGCAGTATTTT.

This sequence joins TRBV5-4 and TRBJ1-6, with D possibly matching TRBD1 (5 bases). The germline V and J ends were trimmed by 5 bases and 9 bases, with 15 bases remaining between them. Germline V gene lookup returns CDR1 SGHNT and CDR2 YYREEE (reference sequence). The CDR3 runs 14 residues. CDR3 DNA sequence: TGTGCCAGCAGTCTTGACAGATCCCTTTCACCCCTCCACTTT. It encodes CASSLDRSLSPLHF.

The CDR3, as DNA: TGTGCCAGCTCACCAACAGGGTACTATGGCTACACCTTC. Amino acids: CASSPTGYYGYTF. The rearrangement links TRBV18 to TRBJ1-2, with D possibly matching TRBD1 (6 bases). The CDR3 has 13 residues. Germline CDR1 and CDR2: KGHSH and LQKENI. Trimming removed 2 bases from V and 3 bases from J, with 7 bases in between.

For the CDR3, the DNA is TGTGCCAGCAGCGAGCGCTCAGAATTTACCTACGAGCAGTACTTC. Its protein product is CASSERSEFTYEQYF. V is TRBV9 and J is TRBJ2-7; no definite D call. The V end lost 3 bases, the J end lost 2 bases, and 15 bases lay between the germline ends. Germline V gives CDR1 SGDLS, CDR2 YYNGEE. The CDR3 length is 15 residues.

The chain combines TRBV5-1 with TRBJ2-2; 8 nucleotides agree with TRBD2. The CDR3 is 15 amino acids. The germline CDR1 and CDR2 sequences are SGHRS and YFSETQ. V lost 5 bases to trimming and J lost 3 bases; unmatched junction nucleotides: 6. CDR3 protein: CASRRAGGDTGELFF. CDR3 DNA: TGCGCCAGCAGGCGGGCGGGAGGAGACACCGGGGAGCTGTTTTTT.

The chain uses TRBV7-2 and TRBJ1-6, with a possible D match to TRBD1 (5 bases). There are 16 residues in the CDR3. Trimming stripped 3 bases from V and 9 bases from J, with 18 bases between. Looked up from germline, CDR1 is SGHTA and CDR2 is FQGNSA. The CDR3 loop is CASSLPRGSGSSPLHF. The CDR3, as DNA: TGTGCCAGCAGCTTGCCCCGGGGGTCCGGGAGTTCACCCCTCCACTTT.

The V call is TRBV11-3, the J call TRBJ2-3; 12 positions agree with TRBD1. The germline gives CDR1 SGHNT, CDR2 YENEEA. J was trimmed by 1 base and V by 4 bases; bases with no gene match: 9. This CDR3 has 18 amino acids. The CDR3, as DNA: TGTGCCAGCAGCTCTAGAGGGACAGGGGGCCAGGGCACAGATACGCAGTATTTT. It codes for CASSSRGTGGQGTDTQYF.

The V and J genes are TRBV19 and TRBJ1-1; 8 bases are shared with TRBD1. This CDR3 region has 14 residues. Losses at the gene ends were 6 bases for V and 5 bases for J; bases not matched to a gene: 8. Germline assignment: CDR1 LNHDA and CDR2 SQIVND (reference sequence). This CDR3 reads CASSLTGGMTEAFF. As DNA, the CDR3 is TGTGCCAGTAGCCTTACAGGGGGAATGACTGAAGCTTTCTTT.

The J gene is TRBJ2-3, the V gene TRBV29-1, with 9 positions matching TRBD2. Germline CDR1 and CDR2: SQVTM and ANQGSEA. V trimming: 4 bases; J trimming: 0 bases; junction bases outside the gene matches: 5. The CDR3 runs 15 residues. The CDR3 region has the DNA TGCAGCGTTGGAGCGGGGGGTTCGAGCACAGATACGCAGTATTTT. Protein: CSVGAGGSSTDTQYF.

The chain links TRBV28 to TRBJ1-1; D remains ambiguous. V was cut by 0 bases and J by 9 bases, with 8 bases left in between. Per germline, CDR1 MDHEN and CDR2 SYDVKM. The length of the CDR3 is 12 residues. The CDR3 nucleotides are TGTGCCAGCAGTTTATGGCCTCAGAAAGCTTTCTTT. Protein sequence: CASSLWPQKAFF.

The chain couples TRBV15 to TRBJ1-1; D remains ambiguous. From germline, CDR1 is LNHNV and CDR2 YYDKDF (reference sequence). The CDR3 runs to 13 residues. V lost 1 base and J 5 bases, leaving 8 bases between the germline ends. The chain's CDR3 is CATSRAGNTEAFF. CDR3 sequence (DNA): TGTGCCACCAGCAGAGCGGGTAATACTGAAGCTTTCTTT.

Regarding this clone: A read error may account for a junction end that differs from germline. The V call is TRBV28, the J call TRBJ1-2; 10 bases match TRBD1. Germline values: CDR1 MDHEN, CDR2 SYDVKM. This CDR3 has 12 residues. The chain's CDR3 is CASSLDLTGGYF. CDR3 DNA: TGTGCCAGCAGTCTAGACCTGACAGGGGGCTACTTC.

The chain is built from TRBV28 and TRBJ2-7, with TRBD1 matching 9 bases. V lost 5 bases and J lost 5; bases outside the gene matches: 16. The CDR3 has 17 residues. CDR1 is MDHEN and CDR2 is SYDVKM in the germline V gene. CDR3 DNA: TGTGCCAGCAGTGGTGTAGTCACGACAGGGGGGAGGGACGAGCAGTACTTC. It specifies CASSGVVTTGGRDEQYF. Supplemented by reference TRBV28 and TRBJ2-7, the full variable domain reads DVKVTQSSRYLVKRTGEKVFLECVQDMDHENMFWYRQDPGLGLRLIYFSYDVKMKEKGDIPEGYSVSREKKERFSLILESASTNQTSMYLCASSGVVTTGGRDEQYFGPGTRLTVT.

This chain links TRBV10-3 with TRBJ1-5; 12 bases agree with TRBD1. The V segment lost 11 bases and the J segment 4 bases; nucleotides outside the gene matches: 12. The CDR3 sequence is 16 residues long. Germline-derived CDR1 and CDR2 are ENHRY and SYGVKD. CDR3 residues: CASTGGDRGLNQPQHF. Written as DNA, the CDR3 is TGTGCCTCCACCGGCGGGGACAGGGGGCTTAATCAGCCCCAGCATTTT.

CDR3 loop: CASSMVGHPKNIQYF. In DNA form, the CDR3 reads TGTGCCAGTAGTATGGTCGGACATCCCAAAAACATTCAGTACTTC. The genes are TRBV19 and TRBJ2-4; TRBD1 might be the D (5 bases). The germline V and J ends were trimmed by 3 bases and 2 bases, with 11 bases remaining between them. The CDR3 has 15 amino acids. Per germline, CDR1 LNHDA and CDR2 SQIVND (reference sequence).

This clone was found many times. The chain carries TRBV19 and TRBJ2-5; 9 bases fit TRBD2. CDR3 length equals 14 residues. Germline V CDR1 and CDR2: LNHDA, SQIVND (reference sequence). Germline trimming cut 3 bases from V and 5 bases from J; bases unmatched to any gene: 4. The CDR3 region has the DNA TGTGCCAGTAGTATCATGGCGGGGGGGGAGACCCAGTACTTC. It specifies CASSIMAGGETQYF.